The rows below give T cell receptor beta chains drawn from one sample of a study of control samples from healthy donors and cancer patients. This table comes from immunoSEQ multiplex PCR, and its TCRdb copy is limited to in-frame clones, with some not included. Here the sample spans 140,000 or so clones, roughly 94% being singletons. Sequencing was performed on PBMCs. These TCRs come from a man aged 55 to 70 with colorectal cancer. Both conserved end residues are part of each CDR3. A D gene is named only where the DNA matches it firmly. Size is stated for part of the rows, as once, few or many counts, or as a class when the clone is expanded.

>TRBJ2-3|-|TRBV4-2|-
CASSQDQARNTDTQYF
TGTGCCAGCAGCCAAGATCAGGCCAGAAACACAGATACGCAGTATTTT
>TRBJ2-3|-|TRBV6-5|-
CASSYSWAGTDTQYF
TGTGCCAGCAGTTACTCGTGGGCCGGCACAGATACGCAGTATTTT
>TRBJ2-3|-|TRBV6-5|TRBD1
CASSTGGDTDTQYF
TGTGCCAGCAGTACAGGGGGCGACACAGATACGCAGTATTTT
>TRBJ2-3|-|TRBV11-2|TRBD1
CASSLSQGAADTQYF
TGTGCCAGCAGCTTGAGTCAGGGGGCTGCAGATACGCAGTATTTT
>TRBJ1-1|-|TRBV19|-
CASKLQGDMNTEAFF
TGTGCCAGTAAACTACAGGGCGATATGAACACTGAAGCTTTCTTT
>TRBJ2-5|-|TRBV10-3|TRBD1
CAISGTGSQETQYF
TGTGCCATCAGTGGGACAGGTTCCCAAGAGACCCAGTACTTC
>TRBJ2-1|-|TRBV27|TRBD2
CASSLSSGGLNEQFF
TGTGCCAGCAGTTTATCTAGCGGGGGGTTAAATGAGCAGTTCTTC
>TRBJ1-6|-|TRBV3-1/TRBV3-2|-
CASSQDKGVYNSPLHF
TGTGCCAGCAGCCAAGATAAGGGAGTTTATAATTCACCCCTCCACTTT
>TRBJ1-2|-|TRBV27|-
CASSTTVNYGYTF
TGCGCCAGCAGTACCACAGTTAACTATGGCTACACCTTC
>TRBJ2-1|-|TRBV10-3|TRBD1
CAISEDREYNEQFF
TGTGCCATCAGTGAGGACAGGGAATACAATGAGCAGTTCTTC
>TRBJ1-4|-|TRBV19|TRBD1
CASRYNRGPDEKLFF
TGTGCCAGTAGGTATAACAGGGGGCCAGATGAAAAACTGTTTTTT
>TRBJ2-3|-|TRBV11-2|TRBD2
CASSLELAGATDTQYF
TGTGCCAGCAGCTTAGAGTTAGCGGGGGCAACAGATACGCAGTATTTT
>TRBJ2-5|-|TRBV7-9|TRBD2
CASSLRRAGGLQETQYF
TGTGCCAGCAGCTTACGCCGGGCGGGGGGGCTCCAAGAGACCCAGTACTTC
>TRBJ2-2|-|TRBV2|-
CASSEQGDTGELFF
TGTGCCAGCAGTGAGCAGGGAGACACCGGGGAGCTGTTTTTT
>TRBJ1-1|-|TRBV6-2/TRBV6-3|-
CASSYSSTGNTEAFF
TGTGCCAGCAGTTACTCGAGTACGGGTAACACTGAAGCTTTCTTT
>TRBJ1-6|once|TRBV18|-
CASSPPGMSNSPLHF
TGTGCCAGCTCACCACCGGGAATGTCAAATTCACCCCTCCACTTT
>TRBJ1-3|-|TRBV9|-
CASSVDLGSGNTIYF
TGTGCCAGCAGCGTAGATCTGGGCTCTGGAAACACCATATATTTT
>TRBJ2-7|-|TRBV3-1/TRBV3-2|TRBD1
CASSQGTGGAYEQYF
TGTGCCAGCAGCCAAGGGACAGGGGGTGCCTACGAGCAGTACTTC
>TRBJ2-1|-|TRBV10-3|-
CATGLNYNEQFF
TGTGCCACGGGACTTAATTACAATGAGCAGTTCTTC
>TRBJ1-1|-|TRBV4-1|TRBD1
CASSHYDRDDTEAFF
TGCGCCAGCAGCCACTACGACAGGGACGACACTGAAGCTTTCTTT
>TRBJ1-1|-|TRBV19|TRBD1
CASSIGQGATEAFF
TGTGCCAGTAGTATCGGTCAGGGGGCCACTGAAGCTTTCTTT
>TRBJ2-2|-|TRBV18|TRBD1
CASSTGTGGTGELFF
TGTGCCAGCTCTACCGGGACAGGGGGAACCGGGGAGCTGTTTTTT
>TRBJ1-2|-|TRBV5-5|TRBD1
CASSRGDRVRGYTF
TGTGCCAGCAGCAGGGGGGACAGGGTTCGAGGCTACACCTTC
>TRBJ2-1|-|TRBV2|TRBD1
CASSERGRVGNEQFF
TGTGCCAGCAGTGAAAGGGGGCGGGTGGGCAATGAGCAGTTCTTC
>TRBJ2-6|-|TRBV9|-
CASSADSGASGANVLTF
TGTGCCAGCAGCGCAGACAGTGGAGCCTCTGGGGCCAACGTCCTGACTTTC
>TRBJ1-3|-|TRBV9|-
CASKTAPGPGNTIYF
TGTGCCAGCAAGACAGCCCCCGGTCCTGGAAACACCATATATTTT
>TRBJ2-1|-|TRBV27|-
CASSPTLQVNEQFF
TGTGCCAGCAGTCCTACCTTACAGGTGAATGAGCAGTTCTTC
>TRBJ2-7|few|TRBV27|TRBD1
CASTTGSSYEQYF
TGTGCCAGCACGACAGGGTCCTCCTACGAGCAGTACTTC
>TRBJ2-2|-|TRBV7-9|-
CASSLERPTNTGELFF
TGTGCCAGCAGCTTAGAGCGGCCGACGAACACCGGGGAGCTGTTTTTT
>TRBJ1-1|-|TRBV6-5|-
CASSPSWARNTEAFF
TGTGCCAGCAGTCCATCATGGGCCCGTAACACTGAAGCTTTCTTT
>TRBJ2-7|-|TRBV19|-
CASQTRRSGSYEQYF
TGTGCCAGTCAGACCCGGAGATCAGGGTCCTACGAGCAGTACTTC
>TRBJ2-1|-|TRBV6-5|-
CASSSAGGRGQFF
TGTGCCAGCAGTTCGGCAGGGGGGCGCGGGCAGTTCTTC